The 17 T cell receptor beta chains listed next were all sequenced from one sample in a study of T cell clonality in common variable immunodeficiency. Sequencing used immunoSEQ multiplex PCR; TCRdb keeps in-frame clones, though not all of them. The data show approximately 34,000 clones, with none appearing a single time. Sample: peripheral blood mononuclear cells. These receptors all stem from a person between 18 and 75 years old in good health.

This clone was seen repeatedly, ten times or more. The read is 3 residues too short to cover the CDR3 end, so that end is filled in from the germline J gene. The chain employs TRBV5-4 and TRBJ2-3; 14 nucleotides line up with TRBD2. Germline-derived CDR1 and CDR2 are SGHNT and YYREEE (reference sequence). V lost 2 bases to trimming and J lost 4 bases; unmatched junction nucleotides: 3. There are 16 residues in the CDR3. CDR3 sequence reads: CASSFRTSGRSDTQYF. The sequenced CDR3 bases are TGTGCCAGCAGCTTTCGGACTAGCGGGAGGTCAGATACG.

This clone was counted many times. With the read ending 3 residues before the CDR3 end, the germline J gene is used to fill in that end. This chain links TRBV28 with TRBJ2-5; D may be TRBD2 (6 bases). Germline CDR1 is MDHEN and CDR2 is SYDVKM. The CDR3 loop spans 16 amino acids. V lost 7 bases, J lost 3 bases, and 21 bases lay in between. CDR3 sequence: CASTLEGTSLKETQYF. Partial CDR3 DNA: TGTGCCAGCACCCTGGAGGGAACTAGCTTAAAAGAGACC.

This clone occurred many times. From the germline J gene comes the end of the CDR3, since the read stops 3 residues before it. The chain links TRBV2 to TRBJ2-7; 10 bases map to TRBD2. From germline, CDR1 is SNHLY and CDR2 FYNNEI. Trimming cost V 7 bases and J 1 base; bases outside gene matches: 7. This CDR3 is 15 amino acids long. The CDR3 protein is CASTGLAEGSYEQYF. CDR3 bases read: TGTGCCAGCACAGGACTAGCGGAAGGGTCCTACGAG. Full variable domain (rest looked up from reference TRBV2 and TRBJ2-7): EPEVTQTPSHQVTQMGQEVILRCVPISNHLYFYWYRQILGQKVEFLVSFYNNEISEKSEIFDDQFSVERPDGSNFTLKIRSTKLEDSAMYFCASTGLAEGSYEQYFGPGTRLTVT.

This clone was found many times. The CDR3 is cut off 3 residues early in the read; its end comes from the germline J gene. V gene TRBV20-1 combines with J gene TRBJ2-1, with TRBD2 identical over 10 bases. The CDR3 has 16 amino acids. Per the germline V gene, CDR1 is DFQATT and CDR2 is SNEGSKA (reference sequence). The junction had 3 bases not matched to a gene; V was cut back by 1 base and J by 0 bases. The chain's CDR3 is CSARVSSGSSYNEQFF. Partial CDR3 DNA: TGCAGTGCTAGAGTGTCTAGCGGGAGCTCCTACAATGAG.

This clone was counted at least ten times. The read stops 3 residues short of the end of the CDR3; the missing end is completed from the germline J gene. V usage is TRBV20-1 and J usage is TRBJ1-2; D not certain. The V gene's germline CDR1 is DFQATT and CDR2 SNEGSKA (reference sequence). This CDR3 spans 10 amino acids. With 5 bases removed from V and 5 bases from J, the gap between germline ends came to 6 bases. CDR3 DNA, as far as it was read: TGCAGTGCTCCAGAATATGGC. Its protein product is CSAPEYG. The entire CDR3 is CSAPEYGYTF.

This clone occurred many times. The read gets to within 3 residues of the CDR3 end, and the germline J gene fills in the rest. The chain recombines TRBV7-2 with TRBJ1-5; D is ambiguous. The CDR3 runs to 15 residues. Per germline, CDR1 SGHTA and CDR2 FQGNSA. The ends were cut back, 1 base at V and 5 bases at J, with 12 bases in the middle. This chain's CDR3 is CASSLGYGPHQPQHF. The covered CDR3 bases are TGTGCCAGCAGCTTAGGTTATGGGCCACATCAGCCC.

Comments on this clone: The read halts 3 residues ahead of the CDR3 end, with the missing end drawn from the germline J gene. The V gene is TRBV20-1, the J gene TRBJ2-7; TRBD1 matches at 11 bases. Per germline, CDR1 DFQATT and CDR2 SNEGSKA (reference sequence). The trim removed 2 bases at V and 4 bases at J, leaving 7 bases unmatched. The CDR3 is 15 amino acids. Incomplete CDR3 DNA: TGCAGTGCTAGATCGGGACAGGGGGTGGTATACGAG. Translation: CSARSGQGVVYE. The entire CDR3 is CSARSGQGVVYEQYF.

This clone was seen ten or more times. The read gets to within 3 residues of the CDR3 end, and the germline J gene fills in the rest. The genes are TRBV5-1 and TRBJ1-1, with 8 bases that match TRBD1. The CDR3 sequence is 15 residues long. With 1 base clipped from V and 5 bases from J, the junction kept 7 bases outside the gene matches. In germline, CDR1 is SGHRS, CDR2 YFSETQ. CDR3 bases read: TGCGCCAGCAGCTTGCAGGGGGCGGTTTTTACTGAA. Residues: CASSLQGAVFTE. The whole CDR3 protein is CASSLQGAVFTEAFF.

This clone was counted at least ten times. The CDR3 DNA, read in part, is TGCGCCAGCAGCCAAGGTCCAGTAGGGCTGGTAAAA. This sequence encodes CASSQGPVGLVK. The entire CDR3 protein is CASSQGPVGLVKLFF. The rearrangement links TRBV4-1 to TRBJ1-4; no firm D call. Read data end 3 residues before the CDR3 end; the end is taken from the germline J gene. V lost 1 base and J lost 10, with 16 bases in between. Germline V gene lookup returns CDR1 MGHRA and CDR2 YSYEKL. The CDR3 is made up of 15 amino acids.

This clone was detected only a few times. The read is 3 residues too short to cover the CDR3 end, so that end is filled in from the germline J gene. The chain carries TRBV11-1 and TRBJ2-3; 7 bases are shared with TRBD1. Germline CDR1 and CDR2: SGHAT and FQDESV (reference sequence). With V trimmed by 6 bases and J by 4 bases, 4 bases remained unmatched. CDR3 size: 13 residues. The CDR3 loop is CASRPTGADTQYF. The covered CDR3 bases are TGTGCCAGCAGACCTACAGGGGCAGATACG.

In this sample, this clone turned up many times. The read falls 3 residues short of the CDR3 end, and the missing part is taken from the germline J gene. The rearrangement links TRBV20-1 to TRBJ2-3; 7 bases match TRBD2. V gave up 6 bases and J gave up 0 bases; unmatched junction bases: 9. Germline CDR1 is DFQATT and CDR2 is SNEGSKA (reference sequence). This CDR3 comprises 15 residues. The CDR3 DNA, read in part, is TGCAGTGCATCTGCTAGCGGAGCTAGCACAGATACG. The encoded protein is CSASASGASTDT. The entire CDR3 protein reads CSASASGASTDTQYF.

Many counts were recorded for this clone. The junction departs from germline at one end; a sequencing error may be responsible. CDR3 DNA (partial): TGCGGTGCTAGAGTCGGGTCTTCACCC. Translated, it gives CGARVGSSP. The entire CDR3 is CGARVGSSPLHF. The rearrangement uses TRBV20-1 and TRBJ1-6, with no clear D. The read finishes 3 residues shy of the CDR3 end, and the germline J gene is used to complete it. The CDR3 has 12 amino acids. Germline-derived CDR1 and CDR2 are DFQATT and SNEGSKA (reference sequence).

This clone was found many times. The missing CDR3 end, 3 residues past where the read stops, is filled in from the germline J gene. The V call is TRBV5-1, the J call TRBJ2-5; 9 positions match TRBD1. The germline gives CDR1 SGHRS, CDR2 YFSETQ. Trimming cost V 5 bases and J 2 bases; bases outside gene matches: 10. This CDR3 contains 16 residues. CDR3 loop: CASSSTGGRQQETQYF. The covered CDR3 bases are TGCGCCAGCAGTTCGACAGGGGGTCGGCAACAAGAGACC.

This clone was recorded many times. The read is 3 residues too short to cover the CDR3 end, so that end is filled in from the germline J gene. The V and J genes are TRBV30 and TRBJ2-3; 7 bases fit TRBD2. With V trimmed by 1 base and J by 4 bases, 11 bases remained unmatched. Germline assignment: CDR1 GTSNPN and CDR2 SVGIG (reference sequence). The CDR3 is made up of 16 amino acids. CDR3 loop: CAWSAALGGGPDTQYF. The covered CDR3 bases are TGTGCCTGGAGTGCGGCTCTAGGCGGGGGTCCAGATACG.

This clone was detected ten times or more. The sequence runs out 3 residues before the end of the CDR3; the remainder is reconstructed from the germline J gene. The chain recombines TRBV18 with TRBJ2-7; 10 bases align to TRBD1. J lost 6 bases, V lost 3 bases, and 2 bases had no gene match. The germline CDR1 and CDR2 sequences are KGHSH and LQKENI. This CDR3 spans 13 amino acids. The CDR3 loop is CASSPGQGTEQYF. CDR3 DNA (partial): TGTGCCAGCTCACCGGGACAGGGGACCGAG.

In this sample, this clone turned up many times. The observed sequence ends 3 residues before the CDR3 terminus, with the missing tail filled in from the germline J gene. The chain has TRBV5-4 and TRBJ2-4, with 10 bases matching TRBD1. CDR3 length: 13 residues. CDR1 SGHNT and CDR2 YYREEE come from the germline V gene (reference sequence). V dropped 3 bases and J dropped 8; count of bases not matched to a gene: 2. CDR3 DNA, as far as it was read: TGTGCCAGCAGCTCGGACAGGGGGGACATT. Its translation: CASSSDRGDI. The CDR3 in its entirety is CASSSDRGDIQYF.

This clone was recorded many times. The CDR3 extends 3 residues past the end of the read, so its final part is completed from the germline J gene. This chain connects TRBV30 to TRBJ2-2, with D possibly TRBD1 on 6 matching bases. The CDR3 loop spans 14 amino acids. The germline gives CDR1 GTSNPN, CDR2 SVGIG (reference sequence). V was pared by 4 bases and J by 6 bases, with 15 bases between. The CDR3 loop reads CAWNPDSAAGELFF. The CDR3 DNA, read in part, is TGTGCCTGGAACCCGGACAGCGCTGCCGGGGAG.